Included here is one T cell receptor beta chain sequence, with context. Between the trimmed V and J ends, which lost 2 bases and 7 bases, there was a span of 20 bases. The germline V gene has CDR1 SGHVS and CDR2 FQNEAQ. The CDR3 totals 16 residues. This record belongs to a study of technical replicates of blood from a handful of donors. TCRdb keeps only in-frame clones here, not all; method: immunoSEQ multiplex PCR. The sample has under 95,000 clones, roughly 94% seen once. This sequence originates from a human donor in good health. The chain couples TRBV7-8 to TRBJ1-2; D might be TRBD1 (6 bases). Material for sequencing was T cells isolated from PBMCs. CDR3 residues: CASSLCTGILACGYTF. For the CDR3, the DNA is TGTGCCAGCAGCTTATGTACAGGGATATTAGCATGTGGCTACACCTTC.